Listed below are T cell receptor beta chains from one sample, sequenced in a study of response to subunit inactivated influenza vaccine. TCRdb redid the calling of the RT-PCR reads with MiXCR, one entry per CDR3 protein. The data contain 700,000 to 800,000 distinct CDR3 sequences, approximately 18% of them singletons. The sample consisted of PBMCs from blood, taken around 5 days after vaccination. Receptors were obtained from a middle-aged man who received an inactivated influenza vaccine. Both conserved end residues are part of each CDR3. D genes are given only for firm matches. Size values are once, few and many counts, or a class for expanded clones, and some rows have none.

.	14	TRBJ2-7	many	TRBV20-1	TGCAGTGCTAGAGACAGGGTATCCTCCTACGAGCAGTACTTC	CSARDRVSSYEQYF
.	15	TRBJ2-7	.	TRBV4-3	TGCGCCAGCAGCCAAGGGGAGGACCCTATCTACGAGCAGTACTTC	CASSQGEDPIYEQYF
.	14	TRBJ2-3	.	TRBV7-6	TGTGCCAGCAGCAAACGCGGCATCACAGATACGCAGTATTTT	CASSKRGITDTQYF
.	15	TRBJ2-4	many	TRBV14	TGTGCCAGCAGCCACCCACAGGGGGGGAAAAACATTCAGTACTTC	CASSHPQGGKNIQYF
.	15	TRBJ2-7	.	TRBV4-3	TGCGCCAGCAGCCAATCGCCAGGGGTCTCCTACGAGCAGTACTTC	CASSQSPGVSYEQYF
.	13	TRBJ2-5	.	TRBV6-2/TRBV6-3	TGTGCCAGCAGTTACCGCCGGTTAGAGACCCAGTACTTC	CASSYRRLETQYF
TRBD2	14	TRBJ2-1	.	TRBV4-3	TGCGCCAGCAGCCAAGGGGGACTAGCGGGAGTGAAGTTCTTC	CASSQGGLAGVKFF
.	14	TRBJ1-2	.	TRBV15	TGTGCCACCAGCAGGGACAGACTCAACTATAGCTACACCTTC	CATSRDRLNYSYTF
TRBD1	16	TRBJ2-6	once	TRBV7-9	TGTGCCAGCAGCTTAATCACAGGGGTTGGGGCCAACGTCCTGACTTTC	CASSLITGVGANVLTF
.	13	TRBJ2-3	.	TRBV7-3	TGTGCCAGCAGCTTAGGAGAACGAGGTACGCAGTATTTT	CASSLGERGTQYF
TRBD2	17	TRBJ2-2	few	TRBV20-1	TGCAGTGCTAGAGTCCCCCTTGGGACTAGGGGTTCCGGGGAGCTGTTTTTT	CSARVPLGTRGSGELFF
.	14	TRBJ2-7	many	TRBV4-3	TGCGCCAGCAGCCAAGCTAGCCGTTCCTACGAGCAGTACTTC	CASSQASRSYEQYF
.	16	TRBJ2-6	few	TRBV3-1	TGTGCCAGCAGCCCGGGTTTCCTCTCTGGGGCCAACGTCCTGACTTTC	CASSPGFLSGANVLTF
.	19	TRBJ2-2	.	TRBV14	TGTGCCAGCAGCCAAGATTCATGGGAAGGGGGTAACAACACCGGGGAGCTGTTTTTT	CASSQDSWEGGNNTGELFF